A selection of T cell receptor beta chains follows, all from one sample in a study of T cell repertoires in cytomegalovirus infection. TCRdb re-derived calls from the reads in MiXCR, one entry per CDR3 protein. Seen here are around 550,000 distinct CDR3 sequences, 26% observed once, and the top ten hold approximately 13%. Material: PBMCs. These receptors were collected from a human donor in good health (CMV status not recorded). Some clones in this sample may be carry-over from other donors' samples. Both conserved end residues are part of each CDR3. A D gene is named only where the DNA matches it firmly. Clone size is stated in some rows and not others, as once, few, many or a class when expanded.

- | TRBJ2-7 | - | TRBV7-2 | CASSPLGGGLSYEQYF | TGTGCCAGCAGTCCTCTGGGGGGAGGTCTTTCCTACGAGCAGTACTTC
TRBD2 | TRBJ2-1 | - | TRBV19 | CASSMGRGGRDNEQFF | TGTGCCAGTAGTATGGGCCGAGGAGGGAGGGACAATGAGCAGTTCTTC
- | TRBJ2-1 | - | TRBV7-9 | CASSLEPLVGGQGQFF | TGTGCCAGCAGCTTAGAACCGCTCGTAGGAGGGCAAGGGCAGTTCTTC
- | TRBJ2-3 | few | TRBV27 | CASGILTHSTDTQYF | TGTGCCAGCGGGATACTAACTCATAGCACAGATACGCAGTATTTT
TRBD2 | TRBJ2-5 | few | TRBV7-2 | CASSLVVSSGRAGETQYF | TGTGCCAGCAGCTTAGTGGTGTCGAGCGGGAGGGCCGGAGAGACCCAGTACTTC
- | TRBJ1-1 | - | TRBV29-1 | CSVVSLNTEAFF | TGCAGCGTTGTTAGTCTGAACACTGAAGCTTTCTTT
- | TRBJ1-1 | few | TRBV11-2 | CASSSGVGGNTEAFF | TGTGCCAGCAGTTCCGGCGTGGGTGGGAACACTGAAGCTTTCTTT
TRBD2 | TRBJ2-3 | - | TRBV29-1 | CSVGSGSGWTTDTQYF | TGCAGCGTTGGCAGCGGGAGTGGTTGGACAACAGATACGCAGTATTTT
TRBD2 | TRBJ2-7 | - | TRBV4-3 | CASSQDLGGASGSYEQYF | TGCGCCAGCAGCCAAGATCTTGGCGGGGCTAGCGGTTCCTACGAGCAGTACTTC
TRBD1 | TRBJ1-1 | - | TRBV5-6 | CASSPVGTGRDTEAFF | TGTGCCAGCAGCCCGGTGGGGACAGGGAGGGACACTGAAGCTTTCTTT
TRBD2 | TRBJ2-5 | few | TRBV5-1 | CASSPGLAGGGIQETQYF | TGCGCCAGCAGCCCCGGACTAGCGGGAGGGGGAATTCAAGAGACCCAGTACTTC
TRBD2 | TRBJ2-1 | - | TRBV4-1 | CASSPQRGRGYNEQFF | TGCGCCAGCAGCCCGCAGCGCGGGAGGGGTTACAATGAGCAGTTCTTC
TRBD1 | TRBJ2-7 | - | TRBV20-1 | CSAKWTGAGSEQYF | TGCAGTGCTAAGTGGACAGGGGCGGGGTCCGAGCAGTACTTC
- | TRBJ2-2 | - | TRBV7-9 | CASSLARFSGELFF | TGTGCCAGCAGCTTAGCAAGGTTTTCCGGGGAGCTGTTTTTT
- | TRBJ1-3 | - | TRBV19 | CASDWGRQAGNTIYF | TGTGCCAGTGATTGGGGGCGCCAGGCTGGAAACACCATATATTTT
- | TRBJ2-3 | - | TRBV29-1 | CSAPQGVTDTQYF | TGCAGCGCCCCACAGGGTGTAACAGATACGCAGTATTTT
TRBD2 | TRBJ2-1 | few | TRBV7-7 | CASGGSIGNEQFF | TGTGCGTCGGGCGGGAGTATCGGTAATGAGCAGTTCTTC
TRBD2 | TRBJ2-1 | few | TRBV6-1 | CASSYNREGLGQFF | TGTGCCAGCAGTTATAACCGGGAGGGCCTAGGGCAGTTCTTC
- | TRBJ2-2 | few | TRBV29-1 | CSVEDRGAGTGELFF | TGCAGCGTTGAAGATCGGGGGGCCGGGACCGGGGAGCTGTTTTTT
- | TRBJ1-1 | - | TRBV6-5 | CATSDSLAAFF | TGTGCCACCAGTGACAGTCTTGCCGCTTTCTTT